A selection of T cell receptor beta chains follows, all from one sample in a study of CD8+ T cells in alopecia areata. Clones were sequenced by immunoSEQ multiplex PCR, and TCRdb holds only the in-frame ones, with some missing. The table shows about 210,000 clones, with approximately 70% occurring only once. The material was CD4+ T cells sorted from blood, obtained at approximately week 44, from a patient treated with tofacitinib. The receptors were gathered from a human donor with alopecia areata. Both conserved end residues are part of each CDR3. Each record gives: J gene, clone size, V gene, CDR3 length, D gene, CDR3 protein, CDR3 DNA. A D gene is named only where the DNA matches it firmly. Size is omitted from some rows. Given values are once, few, many or a class for expanded clones.

>TRBJ2-5|-|TRBV4-1|17|TRBD2
CASSQDPGLAGVQTQYF
TGCGCCAGCAGCCAAGATCCGGGGCTAGCGGGGGTTCAGACCCAGTACTTC
>TRBJ1-2|-|TRBV30|13|-
CAWSDRNNYGYTF
TGTGCCTGGAGTGACAGGAATAACTATGGCTACACCTTC
>TRBJ1-1|once|TRBV15|11|-
CATSRDTEAFF
TGTGCCACCAGCAGAGATACTGAAGCTTTCTTT
>TRBJ2-5|-|TRBV11-1|15|TRBD1
CASSPNRGSQETQYF
TGTGCCAGCAGCCCAAACAGGGGCAGCCAAGAGACCCAGTACTTC
>TRBJ1-1|few|TRBV19|13|-
CASSISRVGEAFF
TGTGCCAGTAGTATAAGCAGGGTTGGTGAAGCTTTCTTT
>TRBJ2-1|once|TRBV30|10|-
CTLHRGEQFF
TGTACCTTACACCGGGGTGAGCAGTTCTTC
>TRBJ1-2|once|TRBV7-2|14|TRBD1
CASSLSQGARGYTF
TGTGCCAGCAGCTTATCCCAGGGGGCGCGCGGCTACACCTTC
>TRBJ2-1|-|TRBV2|14|TRBD2
CASALGLAGGEQFF
TGTGCCAGTGCCCTCGGGCTAGCGGGGGGGGAGCAGTTCTTC
>TRBJ1-4|-|TRBV14|15|TRBD1
CASSQIQGVNEKLFF
TGTGCCAGCAGCCAGATACAGGGGGTTAATGAAAAACTGTTTTTT
>TRBJ2-1|-|TRBV11-2|15|TRBD1
CASSPDRVGIDEQFF
TGTGCCAGCAGCCCTGACAGGGTAGGGATCGATGAGCAGTTCTTC
>TRBJ1-1|-|TRBV15|12|-
CATSYLGTEAFF
TGTGCCACCAGCTACTTGGGGACTGAAGCTTTCTTT
>TRBJ1-2|-|TRBV7-2|15|-
CASSLSRGTKNGYTF
TGTGCCAGCAGCTTAAGCAGGGGAACGAAGAATGGCTACACCTTC
>TRBJ2-3|-|TRBV29-1|12|-
CSVEAGTDTQYF
TGCAGCGTTGAAGCCGGCACAGATACGCAGTATTTT
>TRBJ1-1|-|TRBV30|15|-
CAWRKVGGRNTEAFF
TGTGCCTGGAGGAAGGTCGGGGGCCGGAACACTGAAGCTTTCTTT
>TRBJ2-7|-|TRBV28|13|TRBD1
CASTGQEVYEQYF
TGTGCCTCTACCGGACAGGAAGTTTACGAGCAGTACTTC
>TRBJ2-7|-|TRBV6-5|13|-
CASSKIQGYEQYF
TGTGCCAGCAGTAAAATACAGGGCTACGAGCAGTACTTC
>TRBJ2-1|many|TRBV11-2|15|TRBD2
CASRPSGGAYNEQFF
TGTGCCAGCAGGCCTAGCGGGGGGGCCTACAATGAGCAGTTCTTC
>TRBJ1-1|-|TRBV27|15|-
CASRIGYRLNTEAFF
TGTGCCAGCCGTATTGGGTATCGACTGAACACTGAAGCTTTCTTT
>TRBJ1-6|once|TRBV2|14|TRBD1
CASREQGAGSPLHF
TGTGCCAGCCGAGAACAGGGGGCTGGTTCACCCCTCCACTTT
>TRBJ1-6|-|TRBV25-1|13|-
CASSEGYNSPLHF
TGTGCCAGCAGTGAGGGCTATAATTCACCCCTCCACTTT
>TRBJ2-3|-|TRBV4-1|17|TRBD2
CASSQDGIAGGIDTQYF
TGCGCCAGCAGCCAAGATGGGATAGCGGGGGGGATAGATACGCAGTATTTT
>TRBJ1-2|once|TRBV30|14|TRBD1
CASRQGLLTRGYTF
TGTGCCTCGCGACAGGGACTATTAACGAGAGGCTACACCTTC
>TRBJ1-5|-|TRBV15|14|-
CATSPRTVNQPQHF
TGTGCCACCAGCCCTAGGACAGTTAATCAGCCCCAGCATTTT
>TRBJ1-5|-|TRBV5-1|14|TRBD1
CASSPGQGNQPQHF
TGCGCCAGCAGCCCGGGACAGGGGAATCAGCCCCAGCATTTT
>TRBJ1-2|-|TRBV15|12|-
CATSREGYGYTF
TGTGCCACCAGCAGAGAAGGCTATGGCTACACCTTC
>TRBJ1-4|once|TRBV6-5|15|TRBD1
CASSYGQGAEEKLFF
TGTGCCAGCAGTTACGGGCAGGGGGCTGAAGAAAAACTGTTTTTT
>TRBJ2-1|few|TRBV2|13|-
CASRLDFDDEQFF
TGTGCCAGCAGGCTGGATTTCGACGATGAGCAGTTCTTC
>TRBJ1-2|-|TRBV11-2|15|-
CASSLGGAGIDGYTF
TGTGCCAGCAGCTTAGGGGGCGCGGGAATCGATGGCTACACCTTC
>TRBJ2-7|-|TRBV5-1|15|TRBD1
CASSLDLGQGVEQYF
TGCGCCAGCAGCTTGGATTTGGGACAGGGGGTCGAGCAGTACTTC